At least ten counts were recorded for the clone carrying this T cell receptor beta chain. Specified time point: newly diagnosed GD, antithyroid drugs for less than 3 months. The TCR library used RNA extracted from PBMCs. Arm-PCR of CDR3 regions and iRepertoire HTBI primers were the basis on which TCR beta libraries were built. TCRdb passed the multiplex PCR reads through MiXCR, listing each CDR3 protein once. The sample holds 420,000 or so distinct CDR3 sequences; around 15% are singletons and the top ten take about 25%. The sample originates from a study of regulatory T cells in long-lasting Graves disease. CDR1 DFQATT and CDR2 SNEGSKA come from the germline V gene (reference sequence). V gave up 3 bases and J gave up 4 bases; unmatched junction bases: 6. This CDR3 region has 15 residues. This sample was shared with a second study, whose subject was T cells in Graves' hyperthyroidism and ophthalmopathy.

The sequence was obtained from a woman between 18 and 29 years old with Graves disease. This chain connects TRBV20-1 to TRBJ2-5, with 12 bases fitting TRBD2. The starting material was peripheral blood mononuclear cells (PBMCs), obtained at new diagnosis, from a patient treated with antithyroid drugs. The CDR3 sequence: CSASRSSGRGETQYF. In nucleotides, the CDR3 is TGCAGTGCTAGCCGGTCTAGCGGGAGGGGAGAGACCCAGTACTTC.